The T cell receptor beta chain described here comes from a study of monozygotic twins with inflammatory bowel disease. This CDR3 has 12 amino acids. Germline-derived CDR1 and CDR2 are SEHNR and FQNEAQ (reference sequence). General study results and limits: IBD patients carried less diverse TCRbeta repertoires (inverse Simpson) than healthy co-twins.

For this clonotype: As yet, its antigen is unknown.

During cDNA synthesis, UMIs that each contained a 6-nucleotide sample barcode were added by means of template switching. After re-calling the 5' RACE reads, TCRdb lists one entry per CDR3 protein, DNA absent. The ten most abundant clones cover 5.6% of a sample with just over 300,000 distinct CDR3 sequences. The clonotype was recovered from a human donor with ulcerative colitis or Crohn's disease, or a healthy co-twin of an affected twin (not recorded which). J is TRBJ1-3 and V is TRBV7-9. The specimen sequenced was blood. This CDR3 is CASSLRGNSIYF.